One sample yielded the 27 T cell receptor beta chains listed below, sequenced in a study of CD8+ T cells in alopecia areata. Treatment in this sample: oral pan-JAK inhibitor, 5-10 mg twice daily. Sequencing relied on a cDNA template that was reverse transcribed from extracted RNA. Assay used: immunoSEQ multiplex PCR; TCRdb lists only in-frame clones, some missing. The sample carries around 180,000 clones, 60% recorded once. This material consisted of CD4+ T cells sorted from blood, taken at week 24, from a patient treated with tofacitinib. The receptors stem from a human donor with alopecia areata.

This clone has only a few counts. The chain uses TRBV29-1 and TRBJ1-5, with D unresolved. Germline V CDR1 and CDR2: SQVTM, ANQGSEA. The V and J ends lost 7 bases and 5 bases respectively, with 12 bases between them. The CDR3 loop spans 12 amino acids. The CDR3 loop reads CSAGEADQPQHF. Written as DNA, the CDR3 is TGCAGCGCCGGTGAGGCTGATCAGCCCCAGCATTTT.

V gene TRBV30 combines with J gene TRBJ2-3; unclear D gene. From germline, CDR1 is GTSNPN and CDR2 SVGIG (reference sequence). Trimming stripped 0 bases from V and 6 bases from J, with 13 bases between. This CDR3 spans 14 amino acids. The CDR3 region is CAWSVRPVGDTQYF. In DNA form, the CDR3 reads TGTGCCTGGAGTGTACGCCCCGTTGGGGATACGCAGTATTTT.

CDR3 sequence: CSVALQGRRETQYF. CDR3 coding DNA: TGCAGCGTTGCGCTCCAGGGCAGGAGGGAGACCCAGTACTTC. The rearrangement joins TRBV29-1 to TRBJ2-5; either TRBD1 or TRBD2 may supply D (5 bases each). In germline, CDR1 is SQVTM, CDR2 ANQGSEA. The V and J ends lost 4 bases and 5 bases respectively, with 17 bases between them. The CDR3 loop spans 14 amino acids.

This clone has only a few counts. J is TRBJ1-1 and V is TRBV6-1, with D tentatively TRBD1 (6 bases). The CDR3 sequence is 12 residues long. CDR1 is MNHNS and CDR2 is SASEGT in the germline V gene. V dropped 10 bases and J dropped 8 bases, with 17 bases sitting between them. The DNA of the CDR3 is TGTGCCACCCAAAGAGACAGGCCGGAAGCTTTCTTT. Translated: CATQRDRPEAFF.

A remark on this clone: At one end, the junction sequence differs from germline, possibly due to a read error. Other DNA sequences in the same sample also yield this CDR3. The J gene is TRBJ2-3, the V gene TRBV5-6; D gene unclear. This CDR3 contains 11 residues. CDR1 and CDR2 from the germline V gene are SGHDT and YYEEEE. The CDR3 region is CASSSTDTQYF. The CDR3 DNA follows: TGTGCCAGCAGCTCCACAGATACGCAGTATTTC.

This clone was picked up one time. It may be a read error: a sequence one base away is much more abundant. V is TRBV10-3 and J is TRBJ1-2; D not resolved. Germline lookup yields CDR1 ENHRY and CDR2 SYGVKD. V gave up 3 bases and J gave up 0 bases, with 5 bases separating them. This CDR3 region has 13 residues. In nucleotides, the CDR3 is TGTGCCATCAGTGACGGAGCTAACTATGGCTACACCTTC. The encoded protein is CAISDGANYGYTF.

The DNA of the CDR3 is TGCGCCAGCAGCTTGGCCGGTCAGGGCGGCGGCGAGCAGTACTTC. It yields the protein CASSLAGQGGGEQYF. The gene calls are TRBV5-1 and TRBJ2-7; tentatively, D is TRBD1 (5 bases). Germline V gene data show CDR1 as SGHRS and CDR2 as YFSETQ. V shed 0 bases and J shed 6 bases, with 16 bases lying between them. There are 15 residues in the CDR3.

A few counts support this clone. The chain joins TRBV29-1 to TRBJ1-1, with D unclear. This CDR3 spans 15 amino acids. CDR1 is SQVTM and CDR2 is ANQGSEA in the germline V gene. Trimming removed 5 bases from V and 1 base from J, with 17 bases in between. The CDR3 region is CSVCLWAASNTEAFF. In DNA form, the CDR3 reads TGCAGCGTTTGTCTCTGGGCAGCATCGAACACTGAAGCTTTCTTT.

Concerning this clone: Other DNA sequences of this sample code for an identical CDR3. The rearrangement joins TRBV30 to TRBJ1-5; D uncertain. The V gene's germline CDR1 is GTSNPN and CDR2 SVGIG (reference sequence). There are 13 residues in the CDR3. V lost 3 bases, J lost 3 bases, and 9 bases lay in between. Here the CDR3 reads CAWSSGSNQPQHF. CDR3 coding DNA: TGTGCCTGGAGCTCGGGTTCCAATCAGCCCCAGCATTTT.

This chain joins TRBV7-2 and TRBJ2-7; 10 bases line up with TRBD1. J gave up 5 bases and V 3 bases, and 7 bases lay outside the gene matches. Germline V CDR1 and CDR2: SGHTA, FQGNSA. The CDR3 is 15 residues long. CDR3 loop: CASSFRDRGIHEQYF. In DNA, the CDR3 is TGTGCCAGCAGCTTTAGGGACAGGGGTATCCACGAGCAGTACTTC.

This clone has more than one count but fewer than ten. The gene calls are TRBV2 and TRBJ2-2, with D possibly matching TRBD2 (5 bases). CDR3 length: 15 amino acids. The V end was cut by 5 bases, the J end by 0 bases, with 10 bases between. Germline CDR1 reads SNHLY; CDR2 reads FYNNEI. Here the CDR3 reads CASSREGANTGELFF. For the CDR3, the DNA is TGTGCCAGCAGTCGAGAGGGCGCGAACACCGGGGAGCTGTTTTTT. The entire variable domain, with the rest obtained from reference TRBV2 and TRBJ2-2, is as follows: EPEVTQTPSHQVTQMGQEVILRCVPISNHLYFYWYRQILGQKVEFLVSFYNNEISEKSEIFDDQFSVERPDGSNFTLKIRSTKLEDSAMYFCASSREGANTGELFFGEGSRLTVL.

This clone was detected only a few times. The chain links TRBV6-5 to TRBJ2-5; D unclear. From germline, CDR1 is MNHEY and CDR2 SVGAGI. Trimming removed 0 bases from V and 5 bases from J, with 10 bases in between. The CDR3 is 14 residues long. The CDR3 region has the DNA TGTGCCAGCAGTTACTCGTTACTACAGGAGACCCAGTACTTC. Translating gives CASSYSLLQETQYF.

The chain combines TRBV10-3 with TRBJ1-5; no reliable D call. Germline assignment: CDR1 ENHRY and CDR2 SYGVKD. This CDR3 comprises 13 residues. Deletions cut 3 bases from V and 5 bases from J, with 8 bases between. The CDR3 DNA follows: TGTGCCATCAGTGATGGAAGGGATCAGCCCCAGCATTTT. It translates to CAISDGRDQPQHF.

This chain joins TRBV5-1 and TRBJ2-1; 9 nucleotides match TRBD1. Germline lookup yields CDR1 SGHRS and CDR2 YFSETQ. J was trimmed by 8 bases and V by 7 bases; bases with no gene match: 13. The CDR3 consists of 15 residues. CDR3 protein: CASSRTGQGPDEQFF. The CDR3 DNA reads as TGCGCCAGCTCGCGAACGGGACAGGGTCCTGATGAGCAGTTCTTC.

The genes are TRBV9 and TRBJ1-2, with 9 bases lining up with TRBD1. There are 13 residues in the CDR3. From germline, CDR1 is SGDLS and CDR2 YYNGEE. Unmatched junction bases numbered 4, after V lost 3 bases and J lost 7 bases. For the CDR3, the DNA is TGTGCCAGCAGCGCGGGACAGGGATTTGGCTACACCTTC. Amino acid sequence: CASSAGQGFGYTF.

This clone was counted a single time. The chain is built from TRBV5-6 and TRBJ1-2, with D perhaps matching TRBD1 (6 bases). CDR1 is SGHDT and CDR2 is YYEEEE in the germline V gene. The V end was cut by 0 bases, the J end by 1 base, with 13 bases between. The CDR3 totals 16 residues. The CDR3 sequence is CASSLALDRFNYGYTF. In nucleotides, the CDR3 is TGTGCCAGCAGCTTGGCCCTGGACAGATTTAACTATGGCTACACCTTC.

The J gene is TRBJ2-3, the V gene TRBV5-1, with 9 nucleotides matching TRBD1. Trimming at V came to 3 bases and at J to 11 bases, leaving 13 bases not matched to a gene. Germline V gene data show CDR1 as SGHRS and CDR2 as YFSETQ. This CDR3 has 15 amino acids. The CDR3 bases are TGCGCCAGCAGCTGGGGACAGGGATCCACCGAGGGGCAGTATTTT. Protein: CASSWGQGSTEGQYF.

This chain uses TRBV19 with TRBJ2-3; 10 nucleotides line up with TRBD2. From germline, CDR1 is LNHDA and CDR2 SQIVND (reference sequence). The CDR3 contains 19 residues. V was clipped by 8 bases and J by 0 bases; unmatched bases: 17. The CDR3 loop reads CASPRTSGGNLPSTDTQYF. As DNA, the CDR3 is TGTGCCAGTCCTCGGACTAGCGGTGGTAATCTACCCAGCACAGATACGCAGTATTTT.

This chain joins TRBV5-1 and TRBJ2-5; 11 bases align to TRBD2. V shed 3 bases and J 4 bases; nucleotides not matched to a gene: 14. The CDR3 contains 18 residues. Germline V gene data show CDR1 as SGHRS and CDR2 as YFSETQ. Written as DNA, the CDR3 is TGCGCCAGCAGCTCCTGGACTAGCGGGCCCGCGAGTGGAGAGACCCAGTACTTC. Its protein is CASSSWTSGPASGETQYF.

There are a few counts of this clone. The V and J genes are TRBV7-3 and TRBJ2-1; D tentatively fits TRBD1 or TRBD2 (5 bases each). Trimming removed 5 bases from V and 10 bases from J, with 18 bases in between. This CDR3 is built from 14 residues. Germline V gene lookup returns CDR1 SGHTA and CDR2 FQGTGA. The DNA of the CDR3 is TGTGCCAGCAGCCGTATCGGGACGGTCGGGGAGCAGTTCTTC. It translates to CASSRIGTVGEQFF.

The J gene is TRBJ1-2, the V gene TRBV29-1, with TRBD1 identical over 9 bases. CDR1 is SQVTM, CDR2 ANQGSEA, per germline. There are 14 residues in the CDR3. After removal of 5 bases from V and 4 bases from J, the junction contained 8 bases not matched to a gene. As DNA, the CDR3 is TGCAGCGTTTATAACAGGGGGCTCGGCTATGGCTACACCTTC. It translates to CSVYNRGLGYGYTF.

The gene calls are TRBV10-3 and TRBJ2-2; 7 nucleotides agree with TRBD1. The length of the CDR3 is 15 residues. V was clipped by 7 bases and J by 2 bases; unmatched bases: 7. Germline CDR1 and CDR2: ENHRY and SYGVKD. DNA for the CDR3: TGTGCCATCAAATCCGGGACAGAAAACACCGGGGAGCTGTTTTTT. Amino acids: CAIKSGTENTGELFF.

Points on this clone: Additional DNA sequences in this sample encode the identical CDR3. The chain combines TRBV30 with TRBJ1-6; tentative D call: TRBD1 (6 bases). Looked up from germline, CDR1 is GTSNPN and CDR2 is SVGIG (reference sequence). The V gene lost 1 base and the J gene lost 8 bases, with 9 bases spanning the gap. The CDR3 extends over 13 amino acids. Here the CDR3 DNA reads TGTGCCTGGAGTGATAGGGGGGATTCACCCCTCCACTTT. This encodes CAWSDRGDSPLHF.

This chain connects TRBV25-1 to TRBJ1-2, with D possibly being TRBD1 (5 bases). This CDR3 comprises 17 residues. The germline V and J ends were trimmed by 3 bases and 4 bases, with 21 bases remaining between them. The V gene's germline CDR1 is MGHDK and CDR2 SYGVNS. CDR3 loop: CASSDALWGRDGYGYTF. As DNA, the CDR3 is TGTGCCAGCAGTGACGCCCTGTGGGGACGCGATGGCTATGGCTACACCTTC.

This clone was seen once. This rearrangement joins TRBV29-1 to TRBJ1-1; tentative D call: TRBD1 (5 bases). CDR3 length: 14 amino acids. Per germline, CDR1 SQVTM and CDR2 ANQGSEA. The V gene lost 7 bases and the J gene lost 1 base, with 16 bases spanning the gap. The CDR3 region is CSAAPGLTNTEAFF. The DNA of the CDR3 is TGCAGCGCTGCCCCGGGACTCACGAACACTGAAGCTTTCTTT.

The chain joins TRBV27 to TRBJ2-6; 9 bases match TRBD1. Germline trimming cut 5 bases from V and 3 bases from J; bases unmatched to any gene: 5. The CDR3 totals 16 residues. Germline V gene data show CDR1 as MNHEY and CDR2 as SMNVEV (reference sequence). The CDR3 DNA sequence: TGTGCCAGCAGTCCACAGGGGGCCTATGGGGCCAACGTCCTGACTTTC. Its translation is CASSPQGAYGANVLTF.

This clone occurred a few times. The sample has other DNA sequences that encode this CDR3 too. V gene TRBV30 combines with J gene TRBJ2-7; D gene uncertain. This CDR3 comprises 11 residues. V lost 1 base to trimming and J lost 4 bases, with 5 bases between them. Per germline, CDR1 GTSNPN and CDR2 SVGIG (reference sequence). CDR3 amino acids: CAWSGGYEQYF. The CDR3 DNA reads TGTGCCTGGAGTGGAGGTTACGAGCAGTACTTC.